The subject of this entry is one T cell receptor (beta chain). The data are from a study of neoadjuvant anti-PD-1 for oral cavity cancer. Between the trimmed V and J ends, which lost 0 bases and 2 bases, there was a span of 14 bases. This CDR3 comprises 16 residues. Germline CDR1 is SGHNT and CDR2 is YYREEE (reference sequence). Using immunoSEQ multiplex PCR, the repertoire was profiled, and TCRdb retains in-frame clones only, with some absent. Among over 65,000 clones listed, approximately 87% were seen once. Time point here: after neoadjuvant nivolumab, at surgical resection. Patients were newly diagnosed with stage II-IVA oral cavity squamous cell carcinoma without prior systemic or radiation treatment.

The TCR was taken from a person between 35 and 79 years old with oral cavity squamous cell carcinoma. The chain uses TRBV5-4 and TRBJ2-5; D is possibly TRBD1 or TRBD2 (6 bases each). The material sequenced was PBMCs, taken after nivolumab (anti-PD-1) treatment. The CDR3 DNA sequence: TGTGCCAGCAGCTTGGTTTTAACAGGGAGGCAAGAGACCCAGTACTTC. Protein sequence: CASSLVLTGRQETQYF. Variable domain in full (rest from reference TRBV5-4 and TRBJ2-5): ETGVTQSPTHLIKTRGQQVTLRCSSQSGHNTVSWYQQALGQGPQFIFQYYREEENGRGNFPPRFSGLQFPNYSSELNVNALELDDSALYLCASSLVLTGRQETQYFGPGTRLLVL.